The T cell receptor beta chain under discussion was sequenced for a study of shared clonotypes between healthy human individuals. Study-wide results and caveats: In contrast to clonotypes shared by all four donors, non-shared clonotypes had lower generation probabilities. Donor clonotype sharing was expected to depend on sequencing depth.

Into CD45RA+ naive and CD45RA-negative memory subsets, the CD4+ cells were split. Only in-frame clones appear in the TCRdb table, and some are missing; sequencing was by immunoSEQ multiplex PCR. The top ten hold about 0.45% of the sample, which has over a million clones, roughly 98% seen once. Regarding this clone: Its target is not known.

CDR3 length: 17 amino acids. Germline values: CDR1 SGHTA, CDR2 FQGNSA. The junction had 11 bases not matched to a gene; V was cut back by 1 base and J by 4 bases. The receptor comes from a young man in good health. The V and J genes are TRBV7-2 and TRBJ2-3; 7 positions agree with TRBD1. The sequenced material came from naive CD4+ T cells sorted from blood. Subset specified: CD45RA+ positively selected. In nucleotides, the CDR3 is TGTGCCAGCAGCTTAGGGTCGACAGGGTCTCTAGCAGATACGCAGTATTTT. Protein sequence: CASSLGSTGSLADTQYF.